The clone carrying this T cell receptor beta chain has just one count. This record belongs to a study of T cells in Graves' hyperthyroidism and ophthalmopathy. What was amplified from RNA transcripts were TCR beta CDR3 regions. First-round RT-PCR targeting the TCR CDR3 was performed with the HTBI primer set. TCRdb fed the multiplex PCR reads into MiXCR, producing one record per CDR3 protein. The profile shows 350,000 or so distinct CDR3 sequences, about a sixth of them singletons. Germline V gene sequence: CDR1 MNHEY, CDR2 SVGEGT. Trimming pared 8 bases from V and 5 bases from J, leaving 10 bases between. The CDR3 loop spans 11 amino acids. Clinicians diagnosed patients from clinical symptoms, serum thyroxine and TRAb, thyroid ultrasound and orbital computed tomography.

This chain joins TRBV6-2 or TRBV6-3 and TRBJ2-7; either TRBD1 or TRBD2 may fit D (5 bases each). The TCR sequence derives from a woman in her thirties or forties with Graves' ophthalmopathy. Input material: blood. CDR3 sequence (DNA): TGTGCCAGCCACGAGGGGAACGAGCAGTACTTC. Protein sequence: CASHEGNEQYF.